Presented here are 31 T cell receptor beta chains from one specimen sequenced in a study of shared clonotypes between healthy human individuals (dated by TCRdb to the early 2020s). Receptor libraries were prepared by the immunoSEQ multiplex PCR assay. The source is immuneACCESS, and TCRdb retained only in-frame sequences with V and J called. Part of the clones is not carried over; for the studies checked, unresolved V genes explain less than half of this, and the remainder is unexplained. The sample has about half a million clones on record, 70% to 85% of them singletons. Around 13% of the sample comes from the top ten. Sequenced material: PBMCs. Receptors originate from a woman between 35 and 50 years old in good health. Some clones in this sample may be carry-over from other donors' samples.

The chain carries TRBV6-4 and TRBJ2-2, with 8 bases fitting TRBD1. The CDR3 has 15 residues. The trim removed 0 bases at V and 3 bases at J, leaving 0 bases unmatched. Germline loops: CDR1 MRHNA, CDR2 SNTAGT. The CDR3 loop reads CASSDSRGHTGELFF. For the CDR3, the DNA is TGTGCCAGCAGTGACTCCAGGGGGCACACCGGGGAGCTGTTTTTT.

The chain has TRBV19 and TRBJ2-2; 11 bases are a match to TRBD2. This CDR3 has 15 amino acids. Germline CDR1 and CDR2: LNHDA and SQIVND (reference sequence). The junction had 7 bases not matched to a gene; V was cut back by 5 bases and J by 8 bases. Written as DNA, the CDR3 is TGTGCCAGTAGTTTTAGCGGGAGGGCCGGTGGGGAGCTGTTTTTT. This codes for CASSFSGRAGGELFF.

The chain is built from TRBV6-1 and TRBJ2-3; maybe TRBD2 (5 bases). CDR3 length equals 18 residues. The V end lost 1 base, the J end lost 1 base, and 18 bases lay between the germline ends. Germline CDR1 is MNHNS and CDR2 is SASEGT. DNA of the CDR3: TGTGCCAGCAGTGAAGGATTAGCCCCCCGGGGAGGCACAGATACGCAGTATTTT. This translates into CASSEGLAPRGGTDTQYF.

This clone came up a few times. The chain couples TRBV29-1 to TRBJ1-1; D unclear. Germline lookup yields CDR1 SQVTM and CDR2 ANQGSEA. V was shortened by 6 bases and J by 1 base, with 9 bases between the two germline ends. The CDR3 consists of 12 residues. CDR3 region: CSVKDPNTEAFF. CDR3 nucleotide sequence: TGCAGCGTGAAGGACCCGAACACTGAAGCTTTCTTT.

This clone was observed a single time. V and J are TRBV28 and TRBJ2-1, with unresolved D. Germline lookup yields CDR1 MDHEN and CDR2 SYDVKM. The CDR3 contains 12 residues. V gave up 6 bases and J gave up 5 bases, with 8 bases separating them. The CDR3 reads CASRTWDNEQFF. The DNA of the CDR3 is TGTGCCAGCAGGACTTGGGACAATGAGCAGTTCTTC.

CDR3 DNA: TGTGCCAGCCAATACGCAGGGATTCAGCCCCAGCATTTT. It codes for CASQYAGIQPQHF. The chain combines TRBV5-8 with TRBJ1-5; D is possibly TRBD1 (5 bases). Between the trimmed V and J ends, which lost 7 bases and 6 bases, there was a span of 14 bases. This CDR3 is 13 amino acids long. Germline-derived CDR1 and CDR2 are SGHTS and YDEGEE. The complete variable domain, with remaining parts taken from reference TRBV5-8 and TRBJ1-5, reads EAGVTQSPTHLIKTRGQQATLRCSPISGHTSVYWYQQALGLGLQFLLWYDEGEERNRGNFPPRFSGRQFPNYSSELNVNALELEDSALYLCASQYAGIQPQHFGDGTRLSIL.

As regards this clone: Just one base apart from a much larger clone, this may be a read error. This chain uses TRBV5-1 with TRBJ2-4, with 9 bases lining up with TRBD1. The J segment lost 11 bases and the V segment lost 2 bases, leaving 8 bases of the junction unmatched. CDR1 and CDR2 from the germline V gene are SGHRS and YFSETQ. The CDR3 length is 14 residues. This CDR3 reads CASSLTGGSDVQYF. Written as DNA, the CDR3 is TGCGCCAGCAGCTTAACAGGGGGCTCGGACGTTCAGTACTTC.

The V call is TRBV5-1, the J call TRBJ2-7; 9 bases align to TRBD1. The CDR3 contains 17 residues. Germline values: CDR1 SGHRS, CDR2 YFSETQ. With V trimmed by 0 bases and J by 2 bases, 9 bases remained unmatched. CDR3 nucleotides: TGCGCCAGCAGCTTGGGCAAAGGACAGGGGTCCACCTACGAGCAGTACTTC. It translates to CASSLGKGQGSTYEQYF.

The gene calls are TRBV30 and TRBJ1-2; D is ambiguous. There are 13 residues in the CDR3. Germline CDR1 reads GTSNPN; CDR2 reads SVGIG (reference sequence). Between the trimmed V and J ends, which lost 2 bases and 7 bases, there was a span of 14 bases. CDR3 sequence reads: CAWSINWGSGYTF. The CDR3 DNA reads as TGTGCCTGGAGTATTAATTGGGGTAGTGGCTACACCTTC.

The table lists this clone with a count of one. The chain recombines TRBV7-2 with TRBJ2-7; 9 nucleotides match TRBD2. V was clipped by 5 bases and J by 2 bases; unmatched bases: 7. CDR1 SGHTA and CDR2 FQGNSA come from the germline V gene. This CDR3 contains 15 residues. The CDR3 loop is CASSPKREATYEQYF. In DNA, the CDR3 is TGTGCCAGCAGCCCGAAGCGGGAGGCGACCTACGAGCAGTACTTC.

This clone was seen more than once but under ten times. This rearrangement joins TRBV5-1 to TRBJ1-4; TRBD1 matches at 8 bases. There are 15 residues in the CDR3. CDR1 and CDR2 from the germline V gene are SGHRS and YFSETQ. J gave up 4 bases and V 4 bases, and 6 bases lay outside the gene matches. CDR3 protein: CASSLRQGNNEKLFF. The CDR3, as DNA: TGCGCCAGCAGCCTAAGACAGGGGAATAATGAAAAACTGTTTTTT.

This clone came up once. This chain links TRBV18 with TRBJ1-2, with 8 nucleotides matching TRBD1. The CDR3 length is 16 residues. CDR1 and CDR2 (germline): KGHSH, LQKENI. The ends lost 4 bases at V and 0 bases at J; junction bases unmatched: 7. The CDR3 spells CASSRAGQDPNYGYTF. In nucleotides, the CDR3 is TGTGCCAGCTCACGCGCGGGACAGGATCCTAACTATGGCTACACCTTC.

In this sample, this clone turned up once. This chain uses TRBV4-2 with TRBJ2-3, with 16 bases that match TRBD2. Germline V gene sequence: CDR1 LGHNA, CDR2 YNFKEQ. J gave up 3 bases and V 3 bases, and 6 bases lay outside the gene matches. This CDR3 is 18 amino acids long. CDR3 nucleotides: TGTGCCAGCAGCCAGGGACTAGCGGGAGGGCCAGGGACAGATACGCAGTATTTT. Its protein product is CASSQGLAGGPGTDTQYF.

The chain uses TRBV4-2 and TRBJ2-2; 8 positions match TRBD2. There are 15 residues in the CDR3. Germline values: CDR1 LGHNA, CDR2 YNFKEQ. After removal of 8 bases from V and 1 base from J, the junction contained 6 bases not matched to a gene. CDR3 protein: CASGASGQNTGELFF. CDR3 in DNA: TGTGCCAGCGGGGCTAGCGGGCAGAACACCGGGGAGCTGTTTTTT.

The CDR3 DNA follows: TGTGCCAGCAGCCGGCCGACTAGCGGGAGCTACGAGCAGTACTTC. Its protein is CASSRPTSGSYEQYF. The chain links TRBV28 to TRBJ2-7, with TRBD2 matching over 12 bases. Germline values: CDR1 MDHEN, CDR2 SYDVKM. The CDR3 is 15 amino acids. The V gene end was trimmed by 6 bases and the J gene end by 3 bases; junction bases not matched to a gene: 6.

The gene calls are TRBV19 and TRBJ1-2; the D gene is possibly TRBD1 (6 bases). V was clipped by 10 bases and J by 6 bases, with 18 bases between them. The CDR3 covers 13 residues. The germline CDR1 and CDR2 sequences are LNHDA and SQIVND (reference sequence). The CDR3, as DNA: TGTGCCACTCAACACAGGGTTTCTGATGGCTACACCTTC. Translating it yields CATQHRVSDGYTF.

This chain uses TRBV6-5 with TRBJ1-3, with D tentatively TRBD1 (5 bases). The germline V gene encodes CDR1 MNHEY and CDR2 SVGAGI. The CDR3 consists of 14 residues. V dropped 6 bases and J dropped 0 bases, with 9 bases sitting between them. CDR3 in DNA: TGTGCCAGCAGCCTCCAGGGCTCTGGAAACACCATATATTTT. Its translation: CASSLQGSGNTIYF.

V and J are TRBV5-4 and TRBJ1-1; D is undetermined. Germline values: CDR1 SGHNT, CDR2 YYREEE (reference sequence). There are 14 residues in the CDR3. V gave up 4 bases and J gave up 4 bases, with 14 bases separating them. CDR3 loop: CASSAWGWGTEAFF. The DNA of the CDR3 is TGTGCCAGCAGCGCCTGGGGTTGGGGCACTGAAGCTTTCTTT.

This clone has just one count. This chain uses TRBV5-1 with TRBJ2-5; tentative D call: TRBD2 (7 bases). Germline CDR1 and CDR2: SGHRS and YFSETQ. This CDR3 region has 15 residues. Trimming shortened V by 1 base and J by 1 base, and 11 bases separated the two germline ends. The CDR3 sequence is CASSLNGGPQETQYF. CDR3 bases: TGCGCCAGCAGCTTGAACGGGGGGCCCCAAGAGACCCAGTACTTC.

As regards this clone: Within the sample, other DNA sequences also encode this same CDR3. The CDR3 region is CASSPGQETQYF. As DNA, the CDR3 is TGTGCCAGCTCACCCGGGCAAGAGACCCAGTACTTC. V is TRBV18 and J is TRBJ2-5; D gene ambiguous. CDR3 length: 12 amino acids. Germline CDR1 reads KGHSH; CDR2 reads LQKENI. The V and J ends lost 3 bases and 2 bases respectively, with 4 bases between them. Full variable domain (outside the CDR3, taken from reference TRBV18 and TRBJ2-5): NAGVMQNPRHLVRRRGQEARLRCSPMKGHSHVYWYRQLPEEGLKFMVYLQKENIIDESGMPKERFSAEFPKEGPSILRIQQVVRGDSAAYFCASSPGQETQYFGPGTRLLVL.

This CDR3 is CASRLTDTQYF. The CDR3 nucleotides are TGTGCCAGCAGACTCACAGATACGCAGTATTTT. The chain carries TRBV25-1 and TRBJ2-3; D call uncertain. Trimming stripped 6 bases from V and 2 bases from J, with 3 bases between. The CDR3 runs 11 residues. CDR1 is MGHDK, CDR2 SYGVNS, per germline. Based on the CDR3 plus reference TRBV25-1 and TRBJ2-3, the full variable domain is EADIYQTPRYLVIGTGKKITLECSQTMGHDKMYWYQQDPGMELHLIHYSYGVNSTEKGDLSSESTVSRIRTEHFPLTLESARPSHTSQYLCASRLTDTQYFGPGTRLTVL.

V usage is TRBV7-2 and J usage is TRBJ2-5; D perhaps matches TRBD2 (5 bases). CDR1 and CDR2 from the germline V gene are SGHTA and FQGNSA. Trimming took 5 bases from V and 2 from J, leaving 12 bases between them. The CDR3 spans 14 residues. Written as DNA, the CDR3 is TGTGCCAGCAGCGCACGGCGGGTTCAAGAGACCCAGTACTTC. Translation gives CASSARRVQETQYF.

The chain has TRBV10-2 and TRBJ2-5; tentative D call: TRBD1 (6 bases). The V end was cut by 0 bases, the J end by 2 bases, with 10 bases between. The CDR3 extends over 15 amino acids. The germline CDR1 and CDR2 sequences are WSHSY and SAAADI. In nucleotides, the CDR3 is TGCGCCAGCAGTGAGTCGGGCGGACAGCAAGAGACCCAGTACTTC. Its protein is CASSESGGQQETQYF.

The CDR3 loop reads CAIRGGGIRGSYGYTF. CDR3 bases: TGTGCCATCAGGGGAGGCGGGATAAGGGGATCTTATGGCTACACCTTC. The chain recombines TRBV10-3 with TRBJ1-2; possibly TRBD1 for D (5 bases). Trimming stripped 6 bases from V and 5 bases from J, with 22 bases between. Per the germline V gene, CDR1 is ENHRY and CDR2 is SYGVKD. This CDR3 is 16 amino acids long.

The rearrangement links TRBV6-5 to TRBJ2-7; D is possibly TRBD2 (5 bases). CDR1 is MNHEY and CDR2 is SVGAGI in the germline V gene. Trimming took off 2 bases at V and 0 bases at J, with 8 bases between the two ends. This CDR3 spans 14 amino acids. The CDR3 DNA follows: TGTGCCAGCAGTTACCGCGGGTTCTCCTACGAGCAGTACTTC. Translation: CASSYRGFSYEQYF.

In DNA, the CDR3 is TGTGCCACCAGCCTATCGCAGGGCTTCCCCGGGGAGCTGTTTTTT. It yields the protein CATSLSQGFPGELFF. This chain uses TRBV15 with TRBJ2-2; a possible D gene is TRBD1 (5 bases). Germline V gene lookup returns CDR1 LNHNV and CDR2 YYDKDF (reference sequence). CDR3 length: 15 residues. Deletions cut 5 bases from V and 6 bases from J, with 16 bases between.

The rearrangement joins TRBV7-9 to TRBJ2-7; D is uncertain. Between the trimmed V and J ends, which lost 4 bases and 7 bases, there was a span of 14 bases. This CDR3 is 13 amino acids long. From germline, CDR1 is SEHNR and CDR2 FQNEAQ (reference sequence). CDR3 nucleotide sequence: TGTGCCAGCAGCTCTTCGACAAGGAAAGAGCAGTACTTC. Translation: CASSSSTRKEQYF.

The V and J genes are TRBV5-1 and TRBJ2-3; TRBD2 matches 11 bases. Trimming cost V 4 bases and J 6 bases; bases outside gene matches: 10. From germline, CDR1 is SGHRS and CDR2 YFSETQ. CDR3 length: 16 amino acids. The CDR3 protein is CASSERTSGSWDTQYF. Here the CDR3 DNA reads TGCGCCAGCAGCGAAAGGACTAGCGGGTCTTGGGATACGCAGTATTTT.

The CDR3 bases are TGTGCCAGCATGCTTTCCGACGAGCAGTACTTC. It is translated as CASMLSDEQYF. The chain links TRBV2 to TRBJ2-7; no definite D call. The V end lost 7 bases, the J end lost 5 bases, and 9 bases lay between the germline ends. The CDR3 loop spans 11 amino acids. Per germline, CDR1 SNHLY and CDR2 FYNNEI.

Concerning this clone: The same CDR3 also results from other DNA sequences found in this sample. This rearrangement joins TRBV6-5 to TRBJ1-5, with D possibly being TRBD1 (5 bases). Between the trimmed V and J ends, which lost 2 bases and 4 bases, there was a span of 6 bases. The CDR3 is made up of 13 amino acids. CDR1 is MNHEY, CDR2 SVGAGI, per germline. CDR3 loop: CASSYGGNQPQHF. CDR3 nucleotide sequence: TGTGCCAGCAGTTACGGGGGTAATCAGCCCCAGCATTTT.

The chain combines TRBV30 with TRBJ2-3; a possible D gene is TRBD2 (6 bases). V gave up 4 bases and J gave up 0 bases, with 17 bases separating them. Germline V gene sequence: CDR1 GTSNPN, CDR2 SVGIG (reference sequence). This CDR3 comprises 16 residues. The CDR3 sequence is CAWNGGDFSSTDTQYF. Written as DNA, the CDR3 is TGTGCCTGGAACGGGGGAGATTTCTCTAGCACAGATACGCAGTATTTT.